This TCR beta chain originates from a study of blood T cell repertoires in COVID-19. Study information: Researchers got acute and convalescent COVID-19 samples from the United States, Italy and Spain. PBMCs, B-cell-depleted T cells, or T cells provided the cDNA or gDNA that made up the material.

The V gene's germline CDR1 is MNHEY and CDR2 SMNVEV (reference sequence). The V gene lost 9 bases and the J gene lost 2 bases, with 17 bases spanning the gap. The CDR3 has 14 residues. In the source study's methods: Reference gene primer amplification in the assay estimated nucleated cell counts. Clones were sequenced by immunoSEQ multiplex PCR, and TCRdb holds only the in-frame ones, with some missing. The D gene and trimming were derived from the DNA, and the V and J assignments and clone size from that table. The sample has around 140,000 clones, 81% seen once. V gene TRBV27 combines with J gene TRBJ2-7; tentative D call: TRBD1 (7 bases). The receptor comes from an older woman with active or convalescent COVID-19. Sample: peripheral blood. CDR3 region: CARGDSGFPYEQYF. CDR3 bases: TGTGCCAGGGGGGACAGCGGGTTCCCCTACGAGCAGTACTTC.